Below, 23 T cell receptor beta chains from the same sample are listed, as sequenced in a study of T cells in Graves' hyperthyroidism and ophthalmopathy. There were TCR beta CDR3 regions amplified from RNA transcripts. The TCR CDR3 was amplified in a first-round RT-PCR using the HTBI primer set. TCRdb fed the multiplex PCR reads into MiXCR, producing one record per CDR3 protein. The sample comprises fewer than 900,000 distinct CDR3 sequences, 16% of which are singletons, and approximately 8.4% rests with the top ten. The sequencing input was blood. These receptors came from a man aged 18 to 29 with Graves' hyperthyroidism.

V gene TRBV7-8 combines with J gene TRBJ2-1; D perhaps matches TRBD2 (6 bases). There are 13 residues in the CDR3. Between the trimmed V and J ends, which lost 0 bases and 15 bases, there was a span of 15 bases. Germline CDR1 reads SGHVS; CDR2 reads FQNEAQ. DNA of the CDR3: TGTGCCAGCAGCTTAGCGTGGAGGAGGGAAATGTTCTTC. Translation gives CASSLAWRREMFF. The variable domain in full, with the rest retrieved from reference TRBV7-8 and TRBJ2-1, is GAGVSQSPRYKVAKRGQDVALRCDPISGHVSLFWYQQALGQGPEFLTYFQNEAQLDKSGLPSDRFFAERPEGSVSTLKIQRTQQEDSAVYLCASSLAWRREMFFGPGTRLTVL.

Many counts were recorded for this clonotype. The rearrangement uses TRBV6-6 and TRBJ2-3; weak D call: TRBD1 (5 bases). V was trimmed by 2 bases and J by 0 bases, leaving 9 bases between them. The CDR3 contains 15 residues. CDR1 is MNHNY and CDR2 is SVGAGI in the germline V gene (reference sequence). The CDR3 loop is CASSYVGLSTDTQYF. For the CDR3, the DNA is TGTGCCAGCAGTTACGTGGGGCTTAGCACAGATACGCAGTATTTT.

This clonotype appeared many times. The chain is built from TRBV28 and TRBJ2-7; D may correspond to TRBD1 or TRBD2 (5 bases each). The CDR3 is 14 amino acids. Trimming took 4 bases from V and 6 from J, leaving 16 bases between them. Germline CDR1 and CDR2: MDHEN and SYDVKM. The CDR3 DNA follows: TGTGCCAGCAGTTCCCGGGACCTCTATCCCGAGCAGTACTTC. Translated, it gives CASSSRDLYPEQYF.

The chain combines TRBV20-1 with TRBJ2-1; D is unresolved. CDR1 and CDR2 (germline): DFQATT, SNEGSKA (reference sequence). The CDR3 consists of 14 residues. Trimming left V 2 bases short and J 6 bases short, with 14 bases between. CDR3 nucleotides: TGCAGTGCTAGAAATTCTGGAGCGCCCAATGAGCAGTTCTTC. Translating gives CSARNSGAPNEQFF.

The CDR3 protein is CASSLSGGSLLSTDTQYF. CDR3 coding DNA: TGTGCCAGCAGTTTATCCGGGGGGAGTTTGCTATCCACAGATACGCAGTATTTT. This sequence joins TRBV27 and TRBJ2-3; TRBD2 aligns across 7 bases. The CDR3 consists of 18 residues. After removal of 0 bases from V and 2 bases from J, the junction contained 11 bases not matched to a gene. Germline assignment: CDR1 MNHEY and CDR2 SMNVEV (reference sequence).

The V call is TRBV2, the J call TRBJ2-6, with D tentatively TRBD1 or TRBD2 (5 bases each). The V end was cut by 4 bases, the J end by 2 bases, with 12 bases between. The CDR3 covers 16 residues. Germline V gene lookup returns CDR1 SNHLY and CDR2 FYNNEI. In nucleotides, the CDR3 is TGTGCCAGCAGTGGGGGGAAAAGGACTGGGGCCAACGTCCTGACTTTC. This translates into CASSGGKRTGANVLTF.

This clonotype was seen a handful of times. The chain links TRBV20-1 to TRBJ1-5, with 8 bases identical to TRBD1. Per germline, CDR1 DFQATT and CDR2 SNEGSKA (reference sequence). With 6 bases clipped from V and 0 bases from J, the junction kept 4 bases outside the gene matches. The CDR3 has 14 amino acids. The CDR3 nucleotides are TGCAGTGCCACACAGGGGGATAGCAATCAGCCCCAGCATTTT. Protein product: CSATQGDSNQPQHF.

This clonotype was seen more than once but under ten times. The CDR3 DNA reads as TGTGCCAGTAACCCCCGGCGGGGGGGCGCCGGCTACACCTTC. This gives the protein CASNPRRGGAGYTF. The rearrangement joins TRBV19 to TRBJ1-2, with a tentative D call TRBD1 (6 bases). This CDR3 has 14 residues. The V end was cut by 7 bases, the J end by 8 bases, with 20 bases between. CDR1 and CDR2 from the germline V gene are LNHDA and SQIVND (reference sequence).

This clonotype occurred a few times. This chain links TRBV9 with TRBJ2-7; D might be TRBD2 (5 bases). The V end lost 0 bases, the J end lost 0 bases, and 10 bases lay between the germline ends. The V gene's germline CDR1 is SGDLS and CDR2 YYNGEE. The CDR3 runs 15 residues. CDR3 loop: CASSVAEGFSYEQYF. In DNA form, the CDR3 reads TGTGCCAGCAGCGTAGCTGAGGGATTCTCCTACGAGCAGTACTTC.

This clonotype was observed many times. The chain uses TRBV12-3 or TRBV12-4 and TRBJ2-7; maybe TRBD2 (5 bases). V lost 3 bases and J lost 7, with 10 bases in between. The CDR3 has 12 amino acids. The CDR3 loop is CASSFQSGEQYF. The CDR3 region has the DNA TGTGCCAGCAGTTTCCAGTCGGGGGAGCAGTACTTC.

The rearrangement links TRBV7-2 to TRBJ2-5; 8 positions match TRBD1. After removal of 7 bases from V and 3 bases from J, the junction contained 7 bases not matched to a gene. The germline CDR1 and CDR2 sequences are SGHTA and FQGNSA. CDR3 length: 14 amino acids. Here the CDR3 DNA reads TGTGCCAGCACCCGGGACAGGTGGGAAGAGACCCAGTACTTC. Translated, it gives CASTRDRWEETQYF.

Turning to this clonotype: One base away lies a much larger clone, so this may be a sequencing read error. The J gene is TRBJ2-7, the V gene TRBV7-3, with TRBD1 as a possible D gene (6 bases). The germline V and J ends were trimmed by 5 bases and 5 bases, with 19 bases remaining between them. The CDR3 extends over 15 amino acids. Germline CDR1 reads SGHTA; CDR2 reads FQGTGA. CDR3 region: CASSPTGLRDNEQYF. The CDR3 DNA is TGTGCCAGCAGCCCCACAGGTCTCCGGGACAACGAGCAGTACTTC.

This sequence joins TRBV5-1 and TRBJ2-3, with 7 bases that match TRBD2. There are 15 residues in the CDR3. V trimming: 7 bases; J trimming: 1 base; junction bases outside the gene matches: 9. The V gene's germline CDR1 is SGHRS and CDR2 YFSETQ. The CDR3 region is CASLFGSGGTDTQYF. CDR3 DNA sequence: TGCGCCAGCCTCTTTGGGAGCGGGGGCACAGATACGCAGTATTTT.

This sequence joins TRBV19 and TRBJ2-1; 10 bases line up with TRBD2. The CDR3 contains 18 residues. V lost 1 base to trimming and J lost 4 bases; unmatched junction nucleotides: 10. Germline V gives CDR1 LNHDA, CDR2 SQIVND (reference sequence). The CDR3 DNA sequence: TGTGCCAGTAGTATAGTGGATTCCTGGACTAGCGGATACAATGAGCAGTTCTTC. This translates into CASSIVDSWTSGYNEQFF.

This clonotype has more than one count but fewer than ten. This chain connects TRBV4-1 to TRBJ2-1, with TRBD2 matching over 9 bases. The CDR3 loop spans 16 amino acids. CDR1 MGHRA and CDR2 YSYEKL come from the germline V gene. With 6 bases clipped from V and 7 bases from J, the junction kept 13 bases outside the gene matches. The CDR3 protein is CASRGLGRSGRNEQFF. CDR3 bases: TGCGCCAGCAGAGGCCTCGGACGCAGCGGGAGGAATGAGCAGTTCTTC.

The chain combines TRBV7-2 with TRBJ1-5; TRBD1 agrees at 9 bases. The CDR3 is 17 amino acids. Germline assignment: CDR1 SGHTA and CDR2 FQGNSA. Unmatched junction bases numbered 9, after V lost 5 bases and J lost 1 base. The CDR3, as DNA: TGTGCCAGCAGCCCCCGGGACAGGGAAGCGAGCAATCAGCCCCAGCATTTT. Protein: CASSPRDREASNQPQHF.

This clonotype was found a few times. Possible read error: a much larger clone is one base away. This chain uses TRBV30 with TRBJ2-7; TRBD1 aligns across 8 bases. This CDR3 is built from 12 residues. Germline assignment: CDR1 GTSNPN and CDR2 SVGIG (reference sequence). The CDR3 DNA reads as TGTGCCTGGTCCAGGGGGCTCTACGGGCAGTACTTC. Protein: CAWSRGLYGQYF. Complete variable domain (other parts from reference TRBV30 and TRBJ2-7): SQTIHQWPATLVQPVGSPLSLECTVEGTSNPNLYWYRQAAGRGLQLLFYSVGIGQISSEVPQNLSASRPQDRQFILSSKKLLLSDSGFYLCAWSRGLYGQYFGPGTRLTVT.

As concerns this clonotype: One junction end does not reproduce the germline sequence, and a read error may be involved. CDR3 bases: TGTGCCTGGAGTGACGGGAGCGGAAACGAGCGGTACTTC. This sequence encodes CAWSDGSGNERYF. The V gene is TRBV30, the J gene TRBJ2-7, with D perhaps matching TRBD2 (6 bases). This CDR3 is 13 amino acids long. Germline CDR1 GTSNPN, CDR2 SVGIG (reference sequence).

This clonotype was counted between two and nine times. This chain joins TRBV29-1 and TRBJ2-7; 11 bases are a match to TRBD1. The length of the CDR3 is 15 residues. V lost 7 bases and J lost 1; bases outside the gene matches: 9. CDR1 is SQVTM, CDR2 ANQGSEA, per germline. The CDR3 reads CSATPRDRGSYEQYF. DNA of the CDR3: TGCAGCGCAACCCCCCGGGACAGGGGGTCCTACGAGCAGTACTTC.

This clonotype was detected ten times or more. The rearrangement links TRBV4-1 to TRBJ2-1, with 10 bases that match TRBD2. The CDR3 has 15 residues. In germline, CDR1 is MGHRA, CDR2 YSYEKL. V dropped 4 bases and J dropped 9; count of bases not matched to a gene: 9. CDR3 coding DNA: TGCGCCAGCAGCCTCTACCTAGCGGGAGAGCGTGAGCAGTTCTTC. It is translated as CASSLYLAGEREQFF.

At least ten counts were recorded for this clonotype. The V gene is TRBV3-1, the J gene TRBJ2-5; D uncertain. V was trimmed by 1 base and J by 4 bases, leaving 13 bases between them. Germline V gives CDR1 LGHDT, CDR2 YNNKEL (reference sequence). The CDR3 runs 15 residues. The CDR3 bases are TGTGCCAGCAGCCAAGCAGATCGGCACGGAGAGACCCAGTACTTC. Encoded protein: CASSQADRHGETQYF.

Worth noting for this clonotype: A read error may produce the germline difference seen at one junction end. The chain is built from TRBV7-8 and TRBJ1-2; D is uncertain. CDR1 SGHVS and CDR2 FQNEAQ come from the germline V gene. The CDR3 loop spans 12 amino acids. CDR3 amino acids: CASSSLGGGYAF. In DNA, the CDR3 is TGTGCCAGCAGCTCCCTCGGAGGTGGCTACGCCTTC.

The rearrangement uses TRBV20-1 and TRBJ2-5, with 9 bases aligning to TRBD2. Germline V gene sequence: CDR1 DFQATT, CDR2 SNEGSKA (reference sequence). This CDR3 is 15 amino acids long. Trimming removed 0 bases from V and 5 bases from J; junction bases left unmatched: 7. The CDR3 sequence: CSARDGSGSQETQYF. The DNA for the CDR3 is TGCAGTGCTAGAGATGGTAGCGGGAGTCAGGAGACCCAGTACTTC.